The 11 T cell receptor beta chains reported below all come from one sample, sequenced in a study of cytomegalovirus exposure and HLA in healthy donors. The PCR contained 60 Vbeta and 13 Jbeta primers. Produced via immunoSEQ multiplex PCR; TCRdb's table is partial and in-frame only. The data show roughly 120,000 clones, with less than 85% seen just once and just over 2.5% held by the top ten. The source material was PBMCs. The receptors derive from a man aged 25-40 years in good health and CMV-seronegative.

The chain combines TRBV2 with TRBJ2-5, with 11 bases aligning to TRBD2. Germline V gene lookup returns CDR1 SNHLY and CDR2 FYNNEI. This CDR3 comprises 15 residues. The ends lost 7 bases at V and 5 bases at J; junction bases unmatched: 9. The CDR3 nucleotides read TGTGCCAGCACCGACAAACTAGCGGGAGACGAGACCCAGTACTTC. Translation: CASTDKLAGDETQYF.

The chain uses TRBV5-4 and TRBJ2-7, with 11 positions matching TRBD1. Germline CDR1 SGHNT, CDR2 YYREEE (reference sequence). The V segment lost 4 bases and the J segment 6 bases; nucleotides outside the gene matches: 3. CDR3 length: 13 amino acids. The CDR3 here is CASSPGTGGEQYF. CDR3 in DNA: TGTGCCAGCAGCCCCGGGACAGGGGGCGAGCAGTACTTC.

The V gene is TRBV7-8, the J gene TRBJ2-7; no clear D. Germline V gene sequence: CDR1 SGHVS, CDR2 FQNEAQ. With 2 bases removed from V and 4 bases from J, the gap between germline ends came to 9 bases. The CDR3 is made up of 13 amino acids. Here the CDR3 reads CASSLSWPYEQYF. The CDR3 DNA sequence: TGTGCCAGCAGCTTAAGTTGGCCTTACGAGCAGTACTTC. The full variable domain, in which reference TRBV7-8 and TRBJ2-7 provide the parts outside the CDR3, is GAGVSQSPRYKVAKRGQDVALRCDPISGHVSLFWYQQALGQGPEFLTYFQNEAQLDKSGLPSDRFFAERPEGSVSTLKIQRTQQEDSAVYLCASSLSWPYEQYFGPGTRLTVT.

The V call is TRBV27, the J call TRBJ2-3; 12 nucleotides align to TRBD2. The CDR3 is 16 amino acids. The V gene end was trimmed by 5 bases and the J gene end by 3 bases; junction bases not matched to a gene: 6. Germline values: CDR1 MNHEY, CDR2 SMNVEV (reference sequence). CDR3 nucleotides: TGTGCCAGCAGTGCGACTAGCGGGAGTATTACAGATACGCAGTATTTT. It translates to CASSATSGSITDTQYF.

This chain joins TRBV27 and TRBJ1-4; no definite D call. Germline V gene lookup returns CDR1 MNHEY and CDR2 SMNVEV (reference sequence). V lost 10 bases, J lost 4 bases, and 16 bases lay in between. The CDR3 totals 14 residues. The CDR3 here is CATLPGSINEKLFF. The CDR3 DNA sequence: TGTGCCACCCTCCCCGGGTCTATTAATGAAAAACTGTTTTTT.

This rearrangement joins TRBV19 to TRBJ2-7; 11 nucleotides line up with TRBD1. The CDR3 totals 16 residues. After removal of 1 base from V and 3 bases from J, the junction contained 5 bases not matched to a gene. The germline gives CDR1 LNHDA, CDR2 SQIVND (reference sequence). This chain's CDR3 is CASSIGRTGGNYEQYF. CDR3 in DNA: TGTGCCAGTAGTATAGGTCGGACAGGGGGCAACTACGAGCAGTACTTC.

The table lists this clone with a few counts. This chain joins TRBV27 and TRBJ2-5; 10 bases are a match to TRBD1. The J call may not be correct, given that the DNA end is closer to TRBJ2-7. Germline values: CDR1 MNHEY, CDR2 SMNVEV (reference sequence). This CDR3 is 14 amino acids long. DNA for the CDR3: TGTGCCAGCAGTTCCGACAGGGGGCTGGTCGAGCAGTACTTC. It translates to CASSSDRGLVEQYF.

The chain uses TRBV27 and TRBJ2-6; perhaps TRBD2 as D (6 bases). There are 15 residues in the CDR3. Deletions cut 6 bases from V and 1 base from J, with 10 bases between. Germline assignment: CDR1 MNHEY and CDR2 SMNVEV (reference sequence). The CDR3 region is CASSSGGSGANVLTF. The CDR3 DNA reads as TGTGCCAGCAGCTCCGGGGGATCTGGGGCCAACGTCCTGACTTTC.

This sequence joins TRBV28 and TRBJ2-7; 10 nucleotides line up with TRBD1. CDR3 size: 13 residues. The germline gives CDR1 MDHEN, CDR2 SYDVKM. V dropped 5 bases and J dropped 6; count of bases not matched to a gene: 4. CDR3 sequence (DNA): TGTGCCAGCAGTGGCCGGACAGGGGGCGAGCAGTACTTC. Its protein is CASSGRTGGEQYF.

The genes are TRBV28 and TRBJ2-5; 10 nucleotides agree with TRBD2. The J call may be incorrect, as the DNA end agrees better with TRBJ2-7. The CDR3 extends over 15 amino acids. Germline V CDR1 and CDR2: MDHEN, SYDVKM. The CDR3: CASSSQAGGLYEQYF. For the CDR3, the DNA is TGTGCCAGCAGTTCCCAAGCGGGAGGGCTATACGAGCAGTACTTC.

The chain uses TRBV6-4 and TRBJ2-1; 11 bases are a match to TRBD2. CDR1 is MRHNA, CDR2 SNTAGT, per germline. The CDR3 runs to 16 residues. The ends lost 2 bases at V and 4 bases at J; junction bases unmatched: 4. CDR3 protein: CASSDKLAGDYNEQFF. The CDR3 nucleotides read TGTGCCAGCAGTGACAAACTAGCGGGGGATTACAATGAGCAGTTCTTC.